These 29 T cell receptor beta chains were all obtained from the same sample, sequenced in a study of blood T cell repertoires in COVID-19. Using immunoSEQ multiplex PCR, the repertoire was profiled, and TCRdb retains in-frame clones only, with some absent. The table shows around 200,000 clones, with 65% to 90% occurring only once. The sequencing sample was made of PBMCs or T cells enriched from blood (not recorded which). These receptor sequences come from a woman aged 25 to 39 who had been exposed to COVID-19.

The V call is TRBV30, the J call TRBJ1-6; 9 positions match TRBD1. CDR1 and CDR2 (germline): GTSNPN, SVGIG (reference sequence). Trimming at V came to 7 bases and at J to 10 bases, leaving 14 bases not matched to a gene. The CDR3 contains 15 residues. DNA for the CDR3: TGTGCCTTAACCGAACAGGGGGCGCGAAAATCACCCCTCCACTTT. Translated: CALTEQGARKSPLHF.

The chain recombines TRBV6-5 with TRBJ1-4; no clear D. Trimming took 6 bases from V and 6 from J, leaving 14 bases between them. The CDR3 has 14 amino acids. The germline gives CDR1 MNHEY, CDR2 SVGAGI. The DNA for the CDR3 is TGTGCCAGCAGCTTGACGGCAGAGGATGAAAAACTGTTTTTT. Amino acids: CASSLTAEDEKLFF.

This chain uses TRBV24-1 with TRBJ1-2; 7 bases match TRBD1. CDR3 size: 14 residues. CDR1 is KGHDR and CDR2 is SFDVKD in the germline V gene. Germline trimming cut 4 bases from V and 8 bases from J; bases unmatched to any gene: 9. CDR3 residues: CATSDSRTGHGYTF. The CDR3 region has the DNA TGTGCCACCAGTGACAGTAGGACAGGCCACGGCTACACCTTC.

The V call is TRBV27, the J call TRBJ1-5, with D tentatively TRBD1 (5 bases). Trimming left V 4 bases short and J 7 bases short, with 11 bases between. Germline lookup yields CDR1 MNHEY and CDR2 SMNVEV (reference sequence). The CDR3 spans 13 residues. The CDR3 protein is CASSWGKGQPQHF. The CDR3 coding sequence is TGTGCCAGCAGTTGGGGTAAGGGGCAGCCCCAGCATTTT.

The chain has TRBV15 and TRBJ1-5; 11 positions match TRBD1. This CDR3 is built from 17 residues. CDR1 and CDR2 from the germline V gene are LNHNV and YYDKDF (reference sequence). V shed 1 base and J 6 bases; nucleotides not matched to a gene: 8. Written as DNA, the CDR3 is TGTGCCACCAGCAGAGCCTGGACAGGGGGCCCCGGTCAGCCCCAGCATTTT. It translates to CATSRAWTGGPGQPQHF. Combining the CDR3 with reference TRBV15 and TRBJ1-5 gives the whole variable domain DAMVIQNPRYQVTQFGKPVTLSCSQTLNHNVMYWYQQKSSQAPKLLFHYYDKDFNNEADTPDNFQSRRPNTSFCFLDIRSPGLGDTAMYLCATSRAWTGGPGQPQHFGDGTRLSIL.

The rearrangement links TRBV11-3 to TRBJ2-1; D is possibly TRBD2 (5 bases). Germline lookup yields CDR1 SGHNT and CDR2 YENEEA. The CDR3 length is 13 residues. The V and J ends lost 5 bases and 5 bases respectively, with 10 bases between them. CDR3 protein: CASSGPRDNEQFF. CDR3 nucleotide sequence: TGTGCCAGCAGCGGGCCGAGGGACAATGAGCAGTTCTTC.

The chain employs TRBV27 and TRBJ2-7; the D gene is possibly TRBD1 (6 bases). Trimming left V 3 bases short and J 4 bases short, with 19 bases between. This CDR3 is built from 16 residues. CDR1 and CDR2 (germline): MNHEY, SMNVEV (reference sequence). Written as DNA, the CDR3 is TGTGCCAGCAGTTTCCCGGGACACCAGAATACATACGAGCAGTACTTC. Translated, it gives CASSFPGHQNTYEQYF.

The chain joins TRBV19 to TRBJ1-5; 9 bases line up with TRBD1. Germline V gene lookup returns CDR1 LNHDA and CDR2 SQIVND (reference sequence). V shed 4 bases and J 4 bases; nucleotides not matched to a gene: 2. The CDR3 has 14 amino acids. The CDR3: CASSRGQGNQPQHF. The DNA for the CDR3 is TGTGCCAGTAGTAGAGGACAGGGGAATCAGCCCCAGCATTTT.

V is TRBV29-1 and J is TRBJ2-7; possibly TRBD1 for D (6 bases). Per the germline V gene, CDR1 is SQVTM and CDR2 is ANQGSEA. Trimming took 6 bases from V and 1 from J, leaving 10 bases between them. CDR3 size: 12 residues. The CDR3 sequence is CSVCTGSYEQYF. Here the CDR3 DNA reads TGCAGCGTGTGTACAGGGTCCTACGAGCAGTACTTC.

The rearrangement uses TRBV19 and TRBJ2-7; D might be TRBD1 (5 bases). The germline CDR1 and CDR2 sequences are LNHDA and SQIVND (reference sequence). The CDR3 is 15 residues long. The germline V and J ends were trimmed by 4 bases and 2 bases, with 15 bases remaining between them. The DNA of the CDR3 is TGTGCCAGTAGTACGGACCAGGGCCATCCCTACGAGCAGTACTTC. Amino acid sequence: CASSTDQGHPYEQYF.

The CDR3 loop reads CAIKGLAGVGEQYF. CDR3 coding DNA: TGTGCCATCAAGGGACTAGCGGGGGTGGGCGAGCAGTACTTC. The V call is TRBV10-3, the J call TRBJ2-7; 14 positions agree with TRBD2. Germline assignment: CDR1 ENHRY and CDR2 SYGVKD. Losses at the gene ends were 7 bases for V and 6 bases for J; bases not matched to a gene: 5. This CDR3 has 14 amino acids.

This clone was found once. V and J are TRBV5-1 and TRBJ2-3; D gene ambiguous. V was trimmed by 7 bases and J by 4 bases, leaving 7 bases between them. This CDR3 spans 11 amino acids. Germline CDR1 SGHRS, CDR2 YFSETQ. DNA of the CDR3: TGCGCCAGCGCTAGAGCAGATACGCAGTATTTT. It translates to CASARADTQYF.

The V call is TRBV12-3 or TRBV12-4, the J call TRBJ1-2; TRBD1 matches 7 bases. The CDR3 totals 13 residues. The trim removed 5 bases at V and 8 bases at J, leaving 8 bases unmatched. In DNA form, the CDR3 reads TGTGCCAGCAGTCCACAGGGGTCGGGCGGCTACACCTTC. Translation gives CASSPQGSGGYTF.

V is TRBV2 and J is TRBJ2-7; 7 nucleotides align to TRBD1. In germline, CDR1 is SNHLY, CDR2 FYNNEI. The CDR3 has 15 amino acids. V gave up 2 bases and J gave up 4 bases; unmatched junction bases: 8. The CDR3 region is CASSESKGQRYEQYF. Here the CDR3 DNA reads TGTGCCAGCAGTGAATCGAAGGGACAGAGATACGAGCAGTACTTC.

J is TRBJ1-1 and V is TRBV2; TRBD1 aligns across 7 bases. Trimming removed 10 bases from V and 5 bases from J; junction bases left unmatched: 13. Germline V CDR1 and CDR2: SNHLY, FYNNEI. CDR3 length: 14 residues. CDR3 in amino acids: CATTYRGSKTEAFF. CDR3 in DNA: TGTGCCACCACTTACAGGGGTAGTAAAACTGAAGCTTTCTTT.

CDR3 sequence (DNA): TGTGCCAGCAGCCTAGACAGGGACACTGAAGCTTTCTTT. Its protein is CASSLDRDTEAFF. The chain recombines TRBV7-9 with TRBJ1-1; 7 positions agree with TRBD1. The CDR3 is 13 amino acids. Germline V CDR1 and CDR2: SEHNR, FQNEAQ (reference sequence). J gave up 3 bases and V 5 bases, and 3 bases lay outside the gene matches.

The V and J genes are TRBV7-2 and TRBJ1-4; D not resolved. From germline, CDR1 is SGHTA and CDR2 FQGNSA. CDR3 length: 15 amino acids. V was shortened by 5 bases and J by 5 bases, with 15 bases between the two germline ends. This CDR3 is CASSPRPRGNEKLFF. The CDR3 nucleotides are TGTGCCAGCAGCCCTCGGCCCCGGGGAAATGAAAAACTGTTTTTT.

The chain joins TRBV6-5 to TRBJ1-1; TRBD1 matches 7 bases. Germline V gene sequence: CDR1 MNHEY, CDR2 SVGAGI. The CDR3 consists of 15 residues. The V segment lost 2 bases and the J segment 3 bases; nucleotides outside the gene matches: 6. CDR3 in amino acids: CASSYQGRGDTEAFF. The CDR3 DNA reads TGTGCCAGCAGTTACCAGGGCAGGGGGGACACTGAAGCTTTCTTT.

V usage is TRBV9 and J usage is TRBJ1-2; tentatively, D is TRBD1 (5 bases). The CDR3 length is 14 residues. V lost 0 bases and J lost 2, with 8 bases in between. The germline gives CDR1 SGDLS, CDR2 YYNGEE. The CDR3 region is CASSVVPGNYGYTF. DNA of the CDR3: TGTGCCAGCAGCGTAGTTCCAGGGAACTATGGCTACACCTTC.

This clone was seen more than once but under ten times. The V call is TRBV3-1 (or the pseudogene TRBV3-2), the J call TRBJ2-2; D might be TRBD2 (6 bases). V lost 0 bases and J lost 6, with 17 bases in between. The CDR3 loop spans 17 amino acids. The germline CDR1 and CDR2 sequences are LGHDT and YNNKEL (reference sequence). The CDR3 DNA is TGTGCCAGCAGCCAAGAACTAGCCCCCTGGGCGTCCGGGGAGCTGTTTTTT. Its translation: CASSQELAPWASGELFF.

The chain couples TRBV21-1 to TRBJ2-7; the table's D call, TRBD2, has no DNA check behind it. TRBV21-1 is shown as a pseudogene. CDR3 length: 14 residues. The CDR3 sequence: CASSKSDRSYEQYF. As DNA, the CDR3 is TGTGCCAGCAGCAAAAGCGACCGCTCCTACGAGCAGTACTTC.

This sequence joins TRBV5-6 and TRBJ1-6; tentative D call: TRBD1 (5 bases). This CDR3 has 15 amino acids. V lost 4 bases and J 1 base, leaving 9 bases between the germline ends. Germline assignment: CDR1 SGHDT and CDR2 YYEEEE. This CDR3 is CASSRTPSYNSPLHF. The CDR3 bases are TGTGCCAGCAGCCGGACACCATCCTATAATTCACCCCTCCACTTT. Full variable domain (remainder filled in from reference TRBV5-6 and TRBJ1-6): DAGVTQSPTHLIKTRGQQVTLRCSPKSGHDTVSWYQQALGQGPQFIFQYYEEEERQRGNFPDRFSGHQFPNYSSELNVNALLLGDSALYLCASSRTPSYNSPLHFGNGTRLTVT.

The chain combines TRBV11-2 with TRBJ2-1; 11 bases agree with TRBD1. V lost 8 bases to trimming and J lost 6 bases; unmatched junction nucleotides: 6. Germline CDR1 SGHAT, CDR2 FQNNGV. This CDR3 has 14 amino acids. The CDR3 is CASGTGGTSNEQFF. In nucleotides, the CDR3 is TGTGCCAGCGGGACAGGGGGGACATCCAATGAGCAGTTCTTC. The full variable domain, with the rest looked up from reference TRBV11-2 and TRBJ2-1, is EAGVAQSPRYKIIEKRQSVAFWCNPISGHATLYWYQQILGQGPKLLIQFQNNGVVDDSQLPKDRFSAERLKGVDSTLKIQPAKLEDSAVYLCASGTGGTSNEQFFGPGTRLTVL.

This clone appeared once. The chain uses TRBV11-3 and TRBJ2-3; 9 bases map to TRBD1. The CDR3 runs 17 residues. V trimming: 5 bases; J trimming: 1 base; junction bases outside the gene matches: 10. Germline values: CDR1 SGHNT, CDR2 YENEEA. Written as DNA, the CDR3 is TGTGCCAGCAGCGCACGGGGACAGGGAATTGGCACAGATACGCAGTATTTT. Protein product: CASSARGQGIGTDTQYF.

The V call is TRBV11-3, the J call TRBJ1-3; D unclear. CDR3 length: 17 residues. CDR1 SGHNT and CDR2 YENEEA come from the germline V gene. The germline V and J ends were trimmed by 2 bases and 0 bases, with 14 bases remaining between them. The CDR3 nucleotides read TGTGCCAGCAGCTTATTGAGAGGAGGTTTCTCTGGAAACACCATATATTTT. This sequence encodes CASSLLRGGFSGNTIYF.

The rearrangement uses TRBV19 and TRBJ2-3, with TRBD2 identical over 9 bases. Germline values: CDR1 LNHDA, CDR2 SQIVND (reference sequence). Trimming removed 8 bases from V and 3 bases from J; junction bases left unmatched: 6. The CDR3 runs to 14 residues. For the CDR3, the DNA is TGTGCCAGTCGTTTAGCGGGGGAAACAGATACGCAGTATTTT. Translating gives CASRLAGETDTQYF.

This clone has only one observation. The rearrangement links TRBV5-1 to TRBJ1-4, with 9 nucleotides matching TRBD1. Germline CDR1 SGHRS, CDR2 YFSETQ. CDR3 length equals 14 residues. Unmatched junction bases numbered 7, after V lost 5 bases and J lost 8 bases. The CDR3 loop is CASRPQGAGEKLFF. In DNA form, the CDR3 reads TGCGCCAGCAGACCACAGGGGGCAGGGGAAAAACTGTTTTTT.

A remark on this clone: The sample has other DNA sequences that encode this CDR3 too. The chain links TRBV5-1 to TRBJ2-7; D is perhaps TRBD1 (5 bases). The V end was cut by 0 bases, the J end by 2 bases, with 6 bases between. CDR3 size: 13 residues. The germline gives CDR1 SGHRS, CDR2 YFSETQ. CDR3 sequence (DNA): TGCGCCAGCAGCTTGGGGGGCACCTACGAGCAGTACTTC. Translating gives CASSLGGTYEQYF.

This chain uses TRBV5-4 with TRBJ2-2; possible D gene TRBD2, 6 bases. Germline assignment: CDR1 SGHNT and CDR2 YYREEE (reference sequence). Deletions cut 0 bases from V and 4 bases from J, with 13 bases between. This CDR3 is 16 amino acids long. CDR3 amino acids: CASSLDAAGGTGELFF. CDR3 in DNA: TGTGCCAGCAGCTTGGATGCAGCGGGTGGCACCGGGGAGCTGTTTTTT.